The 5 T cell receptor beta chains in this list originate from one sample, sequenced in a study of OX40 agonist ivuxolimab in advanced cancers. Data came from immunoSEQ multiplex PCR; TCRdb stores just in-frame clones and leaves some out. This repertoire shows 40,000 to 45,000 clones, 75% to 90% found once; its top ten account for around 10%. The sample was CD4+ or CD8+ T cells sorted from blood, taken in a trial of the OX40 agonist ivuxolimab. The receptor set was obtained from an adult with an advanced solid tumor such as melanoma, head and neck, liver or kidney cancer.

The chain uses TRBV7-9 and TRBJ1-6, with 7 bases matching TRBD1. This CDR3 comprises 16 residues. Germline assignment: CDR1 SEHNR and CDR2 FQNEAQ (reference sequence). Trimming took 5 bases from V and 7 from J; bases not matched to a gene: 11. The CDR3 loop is CASSPGQVALNSPLHF. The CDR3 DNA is TGTGCCAGCAGCCCCGGACAGGTCGCCCTGAATTCACCCCTCCACTTT.

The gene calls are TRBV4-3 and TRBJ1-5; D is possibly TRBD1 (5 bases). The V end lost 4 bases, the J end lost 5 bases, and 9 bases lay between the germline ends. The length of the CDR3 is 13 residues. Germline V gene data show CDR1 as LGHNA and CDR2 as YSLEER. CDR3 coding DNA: TGCGCCAGCAGCCGTGAAGGGGATCAGCCCCAGCATTTT. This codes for CASSREGDQPQHF.

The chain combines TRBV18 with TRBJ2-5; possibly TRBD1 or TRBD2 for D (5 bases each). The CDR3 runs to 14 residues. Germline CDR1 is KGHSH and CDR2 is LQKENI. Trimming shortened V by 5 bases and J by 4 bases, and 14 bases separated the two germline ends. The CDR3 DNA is TGTGCCAGCTCATCAGGGACGGTCCGAGAGACCCAGTACTTC. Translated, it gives CASSSGTVRETQYF. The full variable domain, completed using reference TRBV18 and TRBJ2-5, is NAGVMQNPRHLVRRRGQEARLRCSPMKGHSHVYWYRQLPEEGLKFMVYLQKENIIDESGMPKERFSAEFPKEGPSILRIQQVVRGDSAAYFCASSSGTVRETQYFGPGTRLLVL.

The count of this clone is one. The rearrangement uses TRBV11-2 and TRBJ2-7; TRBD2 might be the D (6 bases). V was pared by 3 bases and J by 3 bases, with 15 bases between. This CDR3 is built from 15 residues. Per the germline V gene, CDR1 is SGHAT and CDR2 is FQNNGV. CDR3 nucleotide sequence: TGTGCCAGCAGCTTTGTAAGGGAGGTCCACTACGAGCAGTACTTC. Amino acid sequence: CASSFVREVHYEQYF.

The CDR3 DNA reads TGCAGCGTTGAAGGACTAGCGGTAACAGATACGCAGTATTTT. Translating it yields CSVEGLAVTDTQYF. The chain has TRBV29-1 and TRBJ2-3, with TRBD2 matching over 9 bases. Losses at the gene ends were 1 base for V and 3 bases for J; bases not matched to a gene: 2. The germline CDR1 and CDR2 sequences are SQVTM and ANQGSEA. The CDR3 runs to 14 residues.